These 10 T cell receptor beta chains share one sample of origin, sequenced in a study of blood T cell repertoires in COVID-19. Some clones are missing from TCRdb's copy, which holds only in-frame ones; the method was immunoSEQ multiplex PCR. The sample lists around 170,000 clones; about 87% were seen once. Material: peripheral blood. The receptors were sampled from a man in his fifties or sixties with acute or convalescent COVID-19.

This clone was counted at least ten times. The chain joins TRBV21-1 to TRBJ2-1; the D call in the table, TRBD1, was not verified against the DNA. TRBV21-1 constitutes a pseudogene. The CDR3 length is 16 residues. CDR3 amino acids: CASSKGQGVAYNEQFF. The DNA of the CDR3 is TGTGCCAGCAGCAAGGGACAGGGGGTCGCCTACAATGAGCAGTTCTTC.

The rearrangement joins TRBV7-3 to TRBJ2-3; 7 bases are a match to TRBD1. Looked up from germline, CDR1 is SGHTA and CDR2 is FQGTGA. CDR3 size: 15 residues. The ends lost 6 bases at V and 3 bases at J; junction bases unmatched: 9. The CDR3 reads CASRGTAGVTDTQYF. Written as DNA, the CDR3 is TGTGCCAGCAGAGGGACAGCAGGGGTTACAGATACGCAGTATTTT.

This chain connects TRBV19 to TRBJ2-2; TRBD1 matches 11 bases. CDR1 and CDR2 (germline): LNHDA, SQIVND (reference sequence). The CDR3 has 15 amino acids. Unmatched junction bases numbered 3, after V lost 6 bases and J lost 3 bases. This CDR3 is CASRLDRGHTGELFF. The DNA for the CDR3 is TGTGCCAGTAGGTTGGACAGGGGGCACACCGGGGAGCTGTTTTTT.

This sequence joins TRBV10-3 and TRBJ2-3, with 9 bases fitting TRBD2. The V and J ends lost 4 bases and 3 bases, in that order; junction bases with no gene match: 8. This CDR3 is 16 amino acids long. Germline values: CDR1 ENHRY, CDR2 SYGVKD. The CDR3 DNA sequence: TGTGCCATCAGTGGGTCGCCCGGACTAGCGACAGATACGCAGTATTTT. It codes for CAISGSPGLATDTQYF.

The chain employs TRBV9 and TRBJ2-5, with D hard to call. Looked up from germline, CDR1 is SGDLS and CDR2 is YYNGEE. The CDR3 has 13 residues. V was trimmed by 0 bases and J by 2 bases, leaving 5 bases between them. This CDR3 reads CASSVVPQETQYF. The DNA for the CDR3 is TGTGCCAGCAGCGTAGTCCCGCAAGAGACCCAGTACTTC.

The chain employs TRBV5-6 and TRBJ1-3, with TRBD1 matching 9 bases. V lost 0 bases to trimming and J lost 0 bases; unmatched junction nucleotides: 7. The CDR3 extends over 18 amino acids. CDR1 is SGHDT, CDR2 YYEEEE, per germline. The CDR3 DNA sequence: TGTGCCAGCAGCTTGGCTGCCGACAGGGGGACCTCTGGAAACACCATATATTTT. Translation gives CASSLAADRGTSGNTIYF.

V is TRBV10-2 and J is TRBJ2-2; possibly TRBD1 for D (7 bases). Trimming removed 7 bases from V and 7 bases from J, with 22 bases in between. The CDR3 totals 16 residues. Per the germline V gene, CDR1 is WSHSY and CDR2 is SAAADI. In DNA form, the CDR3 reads TGCGCCAGCAATCCAAGGGGGGACAGCTTTAGCGGGGAGCTGTTTTTT. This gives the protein CASNPRGDSFSGELFF.

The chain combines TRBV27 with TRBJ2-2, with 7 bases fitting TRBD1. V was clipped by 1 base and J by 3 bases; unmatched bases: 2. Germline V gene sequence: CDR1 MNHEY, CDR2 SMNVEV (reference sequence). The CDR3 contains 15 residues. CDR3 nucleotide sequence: TGTGCCAGCAGTTTATTTGGGACAGACACCGGGGAGCTGTTTTTT. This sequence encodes CASSLFGTDTGELFF.

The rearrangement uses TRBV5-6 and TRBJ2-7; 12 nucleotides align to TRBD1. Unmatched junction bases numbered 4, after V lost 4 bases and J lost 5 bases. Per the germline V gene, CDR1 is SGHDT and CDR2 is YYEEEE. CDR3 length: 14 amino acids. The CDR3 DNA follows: TGTGCCAGCAGCCTGGGACAGGGGGCTCACGAGCAGTACTTC. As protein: CASSLGQGAHEQYF.

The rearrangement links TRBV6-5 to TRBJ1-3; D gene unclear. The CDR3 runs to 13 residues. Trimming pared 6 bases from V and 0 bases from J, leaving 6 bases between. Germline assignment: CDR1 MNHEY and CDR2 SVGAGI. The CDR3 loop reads CASSRDSGNTIYF. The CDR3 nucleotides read TGTGCCAGCAGCCGGGACTCTGGAAACACCATATATTTT.